This TCR beta chain was profiled in a study of tumor-infiltrating lymphocytes in localized non-small cell lung cancer (dated by TCRdb to the early 2020s). About the study as a whole: The cohort included patients whose samples were collected after neoadjuvant chemotherapy, as well as both smokers and never-smokers and several histologies. The paired tumor versus uninvolved lung comparison of immunoSEQ T-cell fraction included some 57 patients. Resected tumor tissue and uninvolved lung tissue described as non-adjacent to the tumor were contributed by each patient, with both tissues obtained from the same patient. Flow cytometry, multiplex immunofluorescence, RNA-seq, exome sequencing and proteomics were applied to the same patients as TCR sequencing, which was one of several integrated assays. In total, the ICON cohort consisted of approximately 140 surgical patients with localized non-small cell lung cancer who had their tumors resected.

Reading from cysteine to phenylalanine, the CDR3 counts 11 amino acids. Only CDR3 DNA remains: 33 bases, in frame from the first base. Per the germline V gene, SGHVS is the CDR1 and FQNEAQ is the CDR2. The V and J ends are trimmed by 4 bases and 8 bases, leaving 8 bases between them. Results and caveats for the whole study, not just this receptor: Because different assays used different pieces of the same tissue, intratumor heterogeneity could not be separated from technical variation. Assay coverage varied across patients depending on available tissue quantity, so only a subset of the cohort had TCR sequencing. Consistent with immunofluorescence CD3 counts, TCRbeta sequencing supported greater T cell infiltration in tumors than in uninvolved lung tissue. TCR-derived T-cell fraction did not differ between the flow cytometry-defined immunotypes IM1 (good prognosis) and IM2 (poor prognosis).

Patient enrollment in ICON started in the first half of 2016, and the final patient was enrolled in September 2018. Fresh tumor and matched uninvolved tissue for in-depth immune analyses, including TCR sequencing, were collected from a subcohort of about 80 patients. No cell sorting was done, and TCR sequencing was instead run on DNA isolated from bulk tissue. The T-cell fraction in tumor and uninvolved lung tissue was provided by TCR sequencing with the immunoSEQ assay. The study's processing was this. For survival analysis, patients were split into high (upper tertile) and low (lower two tertiles) T-cell fraction groups and compared by log-rank test. Paired tumor versus uninvolved lung differences in T-cell fraction were tested with a signed-rank test. Not all clones reach the TCRdb copy of this immuneACCESS table, which keeps in-frame sequences only. Checked studies attribute under half of the gap to unresolved V genes and leave the rest unexplained. Clonal size and the V and J genes are those of that table, whereas D and trimming came from the DNA. The sample yields under 3,000 clones; less than 75% were counted once. Clones ranked in the top ten supply less than 10% of the sample.

This clone was counted only a few times. What this receptor recognizes is not known. Per-base qualities were not stored, and no clone one base away is much larger. The sequence joins TRBV7-8 to TRBJ1-2; D gene: possibly TRBD1, on 5 matching bases. Specimen: uninvolved lung tissue not adjacent to the tumor. The receptor was isolated from a human donor with non-small cell lung cancer. The CDR3 loop reads CASSWGWGYTF. The nucleotide sequence reads as follows: TGTGCCAGCAGCTGGGGGTGGGGCTACACCTTC.